The sequence of this T cell receptor (beta chain) was determined in a study of shared clonotypes between healthy human individuals. At the level of the study: Donor ages ranged 18 to 49 years: a couple of women, three men.

DNA at about 200 ng, approximately 30,000 T cell genomes, went into sorted-subset replicate PCRs. Produced via immunoSEQ multiplex PCR; TCRdb's table is partial and in-frame only. The top ten clones hold about 0.12% of a sample with around 640,000 clones, approximately 96% of them seen once. Study observations and caveats: Incomplete sequencing of sorted subsets was indicated by rarefaction despite large depth. Larger estimated richness was generally seen in naive subsets than in memory subsets.

About this clone itself: The target antigen is unknown.

Cells designated naive CD8 were CD45RO-negative and were positively selected for CCR7, with terminally differentiated effector memory CD45RA+ cells excluded. Germline CDR1 MGHDK, CDR2 SYGVNS. This CDR3 comprises 13 residues. V was cut by 1 base and J by 5 bases, with 6 bases left in between. This chain connects TRBV25-1 to TRBJ2-1; D unclear. The source material was naive CD8+ T cells sorted from blood. The TCR sequence derives from a woman aged 30 to 39 in good health. CDR3 sequence reads: CASSELGNNEQFF. The CDR3 DNA sequence: TGTGCCAGCAGTGAATTGGGCAACAATGAGCAGTTCTTC.